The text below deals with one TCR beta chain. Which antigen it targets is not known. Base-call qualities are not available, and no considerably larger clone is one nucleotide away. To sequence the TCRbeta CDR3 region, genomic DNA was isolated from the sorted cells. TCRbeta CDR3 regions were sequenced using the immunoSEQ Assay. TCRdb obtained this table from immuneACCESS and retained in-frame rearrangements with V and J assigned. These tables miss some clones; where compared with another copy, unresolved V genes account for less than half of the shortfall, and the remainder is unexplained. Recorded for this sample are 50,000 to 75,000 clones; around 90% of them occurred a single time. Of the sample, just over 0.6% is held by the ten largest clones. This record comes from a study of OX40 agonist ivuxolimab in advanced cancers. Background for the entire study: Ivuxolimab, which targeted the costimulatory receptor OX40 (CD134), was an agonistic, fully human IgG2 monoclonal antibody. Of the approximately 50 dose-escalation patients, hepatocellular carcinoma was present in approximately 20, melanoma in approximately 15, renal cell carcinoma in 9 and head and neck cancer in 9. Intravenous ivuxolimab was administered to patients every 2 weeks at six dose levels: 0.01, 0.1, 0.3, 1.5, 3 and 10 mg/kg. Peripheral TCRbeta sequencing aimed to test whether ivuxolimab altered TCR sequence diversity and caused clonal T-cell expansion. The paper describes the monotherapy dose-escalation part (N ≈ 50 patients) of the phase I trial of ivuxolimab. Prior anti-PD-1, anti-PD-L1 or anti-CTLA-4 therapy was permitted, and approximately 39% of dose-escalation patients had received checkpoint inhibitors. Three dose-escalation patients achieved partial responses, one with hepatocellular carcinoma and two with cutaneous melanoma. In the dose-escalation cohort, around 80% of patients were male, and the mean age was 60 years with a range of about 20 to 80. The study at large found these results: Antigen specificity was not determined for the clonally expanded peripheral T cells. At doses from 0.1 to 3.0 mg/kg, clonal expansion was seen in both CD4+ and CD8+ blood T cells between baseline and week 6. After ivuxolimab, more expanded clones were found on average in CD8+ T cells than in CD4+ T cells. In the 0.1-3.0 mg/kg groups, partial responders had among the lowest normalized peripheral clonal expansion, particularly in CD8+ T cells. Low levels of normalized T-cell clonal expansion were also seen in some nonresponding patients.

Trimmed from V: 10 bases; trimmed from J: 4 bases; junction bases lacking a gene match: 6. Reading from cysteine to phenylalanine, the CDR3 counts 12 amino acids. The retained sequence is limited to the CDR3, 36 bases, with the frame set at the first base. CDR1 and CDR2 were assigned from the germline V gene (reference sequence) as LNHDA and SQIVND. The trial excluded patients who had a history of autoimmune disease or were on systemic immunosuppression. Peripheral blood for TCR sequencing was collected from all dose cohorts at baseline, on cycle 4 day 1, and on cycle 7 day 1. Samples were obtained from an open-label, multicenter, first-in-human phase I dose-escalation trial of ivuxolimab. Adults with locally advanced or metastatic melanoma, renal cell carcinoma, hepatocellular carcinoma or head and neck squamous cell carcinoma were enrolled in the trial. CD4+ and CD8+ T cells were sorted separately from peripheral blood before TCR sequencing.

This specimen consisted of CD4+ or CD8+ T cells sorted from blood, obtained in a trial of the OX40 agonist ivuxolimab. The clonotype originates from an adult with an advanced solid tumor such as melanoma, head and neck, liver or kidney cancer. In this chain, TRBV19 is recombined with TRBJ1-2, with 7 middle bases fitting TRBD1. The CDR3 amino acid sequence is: CATRQGAYGYTF. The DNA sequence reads TGTGCCACAAGACAGGGAGCCTATGGCTACACCTTC.